The entry below gives a single T cell receptor beta chain sequence along with its context. Antigen unknown. The CDR3 length is 13 residues. Trimming removed 0 bases from V and 7 bases from J, with 11 bases in between. CDR1 is SGHRS, CDR2 YFSETQ, per germline. Unique molecular identifiers were used to barcode this TCRbeta library. TCRdb reprocessed the PCR reads with MiXCR, giving one entry per CDR3 protein. Of more than 400,000 distinct CDR3 sequences listed, 43% were seen once; the top ten hold about 30%. The source of the sample is a study of T-cell reconstitution after alpha-beta-depleted transplantation in children. General study results and limits: It was reported that alpha-beta T cells came from several hundred expanded graft clones (about two months after transplant). T-cell counts and diversity at one year following transplant were attributed mainly to newly produced T cells.

The receptor was derived from a girl aged 2 to 9 with aplastic anemia, due to receive a stem cell transplant. The sample in question was PBMCs, obtained before TCRalphabeta/CD19-depleted stem cell transplant. This chain links TRBV5-1 with TRBJ2-7; D call uncertain. In nucleotides, the CDR3 is TGCGCCAGCAGCTTGGAACTGGCGAGAGAGCAGTACTTC. Translation: CASSLELAREQYF.